These 17 T cell receptor beta chains originate from one sample sequenced in a study of cytomegalovirus exposure and HLA in healthy donors. The PCR contained 60 Vbeta and 13 Jbeta primers. Method: immunoSEQ multiplex PCR; TCRdb's copy keeps in-frame clones and lacks some. There are 95,000 to 100,000 clones in the sample; 75% to 90% occur only once, and 3% to 4% lies in the top ten. Sequencing was carried out using PBMCs. These receptor sequences come from a man in his thirties or forties in good health and CMV-seronegative.

This clone is a singleton in its sample. The chain employs TRBV7-9 and TRBJ2-4; TRBD1 agrees at 10 bases. Trimming took 5 bases from V and 0 from J; bases not matched to a gene: 7. Per germline, CDR1 SEHNR and CDR2 FQNEAQ (reference sequence). The CDR3 covers 17 residues. This CDR3 reads CASSASTGGLAKNIQYF. The CDR3 DNA reads TGTGCCAGCAGCGCCTCGACAGGGGGCTTAGCCAAAAACATTCAGTACTTC.

The chain has TRBV7-3 and TRBJ2-3; 8 nucleotides line up with TRBD2. Per the germline V gene, CDR1 is SGHTA and CDR2 is FQGTGA. The CDR3 spans 15 residues. Losses at the gene ends were 4 bases for V and 2 bases for J; bases not matched to a gene: 5. The CDR3 bases are TGTGCCAGCAGCTCCGGGGGGGCCTCCACAGATACGCAGTATTTT. Translating gives CASSSGGASTDTQYF.

The J gene is TRBJ2-7, the V gene TRBV21-1; TRBD2 reflects the table's D call only, with no check against the DNA. TRBV21-1 counts as a pseudogene. The CDR3 is 15 amino acids. The CDR3 reads CASRRLRGIAYEQYF. CDR3 DNA sequence: TGTGCCAGCAGGAGACTGCGGGGGATCGCCTACGAGCAGTACTTC.

The chain couples TRBV12-5 to TRBJ2-7; 9 nucleotides line up with TRBD1. This CDR3 has 13 residues. The junction had 4 bases not matched to a gene; V was cut back by 7 bases and J by 3 bases. Germline V gene sequence: CDR1 LGHNT, CDR2 FRNRAP. The CDR3 sequence is CASAMGQGYEQYF. The CDR3 region has the DNA TGTGCTAGTGCTATGGGACAGGGCTACGAGCAGTACTTC.

The V and J genes are TRBV6-5 and TRBJ1-2, with 9 bases lining up with TRBD1. The CDR3 runs to 14 residues. With 7 bases clipped from V and 5 bases from J, the junction kept 8 bases outside the gene matches. The germline V gene has CDR1 MNHEY and CDR2 SVGAGI. CDR3 residues: CASNRDRATYGYTF. The CDR3, as DNA: TGTGCCAGCAATCGGGACAGGGCAACTTATGGCTACACCTTC.

This clone turned up a few times. The chain joins TRBV6-1 to TRBJ1-5; D is ambiguous. This CDR3 comprises 14 residues. CDR1 is MNHNS, CDR2 SASEGT, per germline. Trimming removed 7 bases from V and 2 bases from J, with 12 bases in between. In nucleotides, the CDR3 is TGTGCCAGCATTCTCTCCTACCGCAATCAGCCCCAGCATTTT. It translates to CASILSYRNQPQHF.

A single count supports this clone. The chain employs TRBV6-1 and TRBJ2-7; D is ambiguous. The length of the CDR3 is 14 residues. From germline, CDR1 is MNHNS and CDR2 SASEGT. V dropped 2 bases and J dropped 0 bases, with 8 bases sitting between them. The CDR3 DNA is TGTGCCAGCAGTGAAAGGCGGAGCTCCTACGAGCAGTACTTC. Amino acids: CASSERRSSYEQYF.

The genes are TRBV20-1 and TRBJ2-1; D gene ambiguous. In germline, CDR1 is DFQATT, CDR2 SNEGSKA (reference sequence). CDR3 length: 10 residues. Trimming stripped 6 bases from V and 6 bases from J, with 6 bases between. For the CDR3, the DNA is TGCAGTGCCCAGTTCAATGAGCAGTTCTTC. This sequence encodes CSAQFNEQFF.

About this clone: At one of its ends the junction is not consistent with the germline gene, which may arise from a read error. V gene TRBV15 combines with J gene TRBJ2-1, with 11 bases matching TRBD2. In germline, CDR1 is LNHNV, CDR2 YYDKDF (reference sequence). CDR3 length equals 16 residues. The DNA for the CDR3 is TGTGCCACCAGAAGAGGATTCGGGACTAGCGGCAATGAGCAGTTCTTC. Translating it yields CATRRGFGTSGNEQFF.

This chain uses TRBV28 with TRBJ1-5; D perhaps matches TRBD1 (5 bases). CDR3 size: 15 residues. Germline CDR1 reads MDHEN; CDR2 reads SYDVKM. Between the trimmed V and J ends, which lost 2 bases and 5 bases, there was a span of 13 bases. The CDR3 spells CASSLLGRADQPQHF. The CDR3 DNA follows: TGTGCCAGCAGTTTACTCGGCAGGGCTGATCAGCCCCAGCATTTT.

The chain is built from TRBV7-9 and TRBJ2-7, with no clear D. Germline CDR1 SEHNR, CDR2 FQNEAQ (reference sequence). Trimming shortened V by 7 bases and J by 2 bases, and 15 bases separated the two germline ends. This CDR3 spans 14 amino acids. CDR3 sequence: CASTLIAPTYEQYF. The CDR3 DNA reads TGTGCCAGCACCCTTATAGCCCCGACCTACGAGCAGTACTTC.

V is TRBV9 and J is TRBJ1-6; D possibly corresponds to TRBD1 (6 bases). This CDR3 spans 15 amino acids. Germline CDR1 and CDR2: SGDLS and YYNGEE. V lost 2 bases and J 9 bases, leaving 15 bases between the germline ends. CDR3 sequence reads: CASSVGAGVGSPLHF. CDR3 nucleotide sequence: TGTGCCAGCAGCGTGGGGGCAGGGGTTGGTTCACCCCTCCACTTT. Looking up the rest from reference TRBV9 and TRBJ1-6 gives the full variable domain: DSGVTQTPKHLITATGQRVTLRCSPRSGDLSVYWYQQSLDQGLQFLIQYYNGEERAKGNILERFSAQQFPDLHSELNLSSLELGDSALYFCASSVGAGVGSPLHFGNGTRLTVT.

This clone was observed a single time. The chain uses TRBV5-1 and TRBJ2-2, with D perhaps matching TRBD1 (5 bases). V dropped 1 base and J dropped 4 bases, with 11 bases sitting between them. The V gene's germline CDR1 is SGHRS and CDR2 YFSETQ. The CDR3 loop spans 15 amino acids. Here the CDR3 reads CASSLTREVTGELFF. DNA for the CDR3: TGCGCCAGCAGCTTGACCAGGGAAGTCACCGGGGAGCTGTTTTTT.

The V gene is TRBV6-5, the J gene TRBJ1-3; 8 bases fit TRBD1. Germline CDR1 MNHEY, CDR2 SVGAGI. V shed 3 bases and J 2 bases; nucleotides not matched to a gene: 3. The CDR3 contains 15 residues. The CDR3 loop reads CASSYSDRAGNTIYF. DNA of the CDR3: TGTGCCAGCAGTTATTCGGACAGGGCTGGAAACACCATATATTTT.

V is TRBV5-4 and J is TRBJ1-6; no clear D. The V end lost 7 bases, the J end lost 7 bases, and 12 bases lay between the germline ends. Germline CDR1 reads SGHNT; CDR2 reads YYREEE (reference sequence). This CDR3 is 13 amino acids long. CDR3 loop: CASQMGENSPLHF. In DNA, the CDR3 is TGTGCCAGCCAGATGGGAGAGAATTCACCCCTCCACTTT.

The chain couples TRBV9 to TRBJ2-1; 10 bases are shared with TRBD2. With V trimmed by 0 bases and J by 5 bases, 5 bases remained unmatched. The CDR3 spans 16 residues. Germline lookup yields CDR1 SGDLS and CDR2 YYNGEE. This chain's CDR3 is CASSVVASGSHNEQFF. The CDR3 nucleotides are TGTGCCAGCAGCGTAGTGGCTAGCGGGAGCCACAATGAGCAGTTCTTC.

V gene TRBV2 combines with J gene TRBJ2-7; 7 bases align to TRBD1. CDR1 SNHLY and CDR2 FYNNEI come from the germline V gene. V gave up 6 bases and J gave up 2 bases; unmatched junction bases: 7. The CDR3 has 14 residues. The CDR3 DNA reads as TGTGCCAGCAGAACAGGGGATTCGACCTACGAGCAGTACTTC. Encoded protein: CASRTGDSTYEQYF. Using reference TRBV2 and TRBJ2-7 for the parts outside the CDR3, the full variable domain is EPEVTQTPSHQVTQMGQEVILRCVPISNHLYFYWYRQILGQKVEFLVSFYNNEISEKSEIFDDQFSVERPDGSNFTLKIRSTKLEDSAMYFCASRTGDSTYEQYFGPGTRLTVT.